The sample holds a few counts of the clone carrying this T cell receptor beta chain. The sample comes from a study of control samples from healthy donors and cancer patients. Clones were sequenced by immunoSEQ multiplex PCR, and TCRdb holds only the in-frame ones, with some missing. The table has some 210,000 clones, 90% to 95% seen once. There are 14 residues in the CDR3. After removal of 7 bases from V and 3 bases from J, the junction contained 4 bases not matched to a gene. Germline CDR1 and CDR2: SNHLY and FYNNEI. The sequence was obtained from a man in his thirties or forties in good health. V usage is TRBV2 and J usage is TRBJ2-2; 8 bases fit TRBD1. Sequencing was carried out using blood. Written as DNA, the CDR3 is TGTGCCAGCATGGAGGACAGGGACACCGGGGAGCTGTTTTTT. Encoded protein: CASMEDRDTGELFF.